In its sample, the clone carrying this T cell receptor beta chain was seen a few times. The antigen is undetermined. This specimen belongs to a study of cytomegalovirus exposure and HLA in healthy donors. Whole-study results and caveats: TCR beta V- and J-gene trimming, according to a later analysis, was linked to a missense DCLRE1C variant. Most observed TCR sequences were rare, whereas some public TCRs were detected in many donors.

Not recorded for this donor was the CMV serostatus. PCR involved 60 Vbeta and 13 Jbeta primers. Sequencing used immunoSEQ multiplex PCR; TCRdb keeps in-frame clones, though not all of them. The data hold over 100,000 clones, with 74% observed a single time. The ends were cut back, 4 bases at V and 4 bases at J, with 10 bases in the middle. The CDR3 runs to 12 residues. Germline CDR1 is SQVTM and CDR2 is ANQGSEA. Sequencing input: PBMCs. The chain recombines TRBV29-1 with TRBJ1-2; D is possibly TRBD1 (5 bases). The clonotype was recovered from a human donor in good health. The CDR3 DNA is TGCAGCGTTGTTGACAGAAGCTATGGCTACACCTTC. Protein product: CSVVDRSYGYTF.